The T cell receptor (beta chain) under discussion was sequenced for a study of shared clonotypes between healthy human individuals. Overall study context: Serving as donors were a couple of women and a few men, whose ages spanned 18 to 49.

The split of CD4+ cells yielded CD45RA+ naive and CD45RA-negative memory subsets. CDR1 MNHNY and CDR2 SVGAGI come from the germline V gene (reference sequence). The CDR3 runs to 13 residues. V was clipped by 8 bases and J by 3 bases; unmatched bases: 6. Study-level results: The represented genetic and exposure-history diversity was limited by the small number of donors.

This clone was recorded once. The antigen is not known. The repertoire was sequenced with immunoSEQ multiplex PCR; TCRdb's copy has only in-frame clones and lacks some. The data contain over a million clones, 75% of them singletons. The genes are TRBV6-6 and TRBJ2-7; the match to TRBD2 covers 8 bases. Sequencing was performed on memory CD4+ T cells sorted from blood. Subset of the sample: CD45RA-negative fraction. The origin of this receptor is a man aged 18 to 30 in good health. CDR3 sequence (DNA): TGTGCCAGCCGGGCACTAGCGGACTACGAGCAGTACTTC. It yields the protein CASRALADYEQYF.